In its sample, the clone carrying this TCR beta chain was seen once. The sample originates from a study of radiotherapy plus CTLA-4 blockade in lung cancer. Sequenced by immunoSEQ multiplex PCR; TCRdb stores in-frame clones only, minus some. The table has approximately 40,000 clones, 80% to 90% seen once. The study treated chemo-refractory metastatic non-small-cell lung cancer patients with focal radiation plus ipilimumab CTLA-4 blockade. Germline V lookup: CDR1 MGHRA, CDR2 YSYEKL. The V gene lost 1 base and the J gene lost 4 bases, with 9 bases spanning the gap. This CDR3 region has 14 residues. This TCR came from a human donor with non-small cell lung cancer whose response to radiotherapy plus ipilimumab could not be evaluated. This sequence joins TRBV4-1 and TRBJ2-3; D possibly corresponds to TRBD2 (6 bases). Sequencing was performed on peripheral blood, taken from a patient treated with radiotherapy plus ipilimumab. DNA of the CDR3: TGCGCCAGCAGCCAAGGGGGGGACGCAGATACGCAGTATTTT. Translating it yields CASSQGGDADTQYF.